This TCR beta chain was retrieved from a study of T cell repertoires in cytomegalovirus infection. About the research overall: Carrying CMV and the relevant HLA type showed in public TCR beta signatures. Study-wide findings and caveats: The response measured ex vivo was dominated by TCR beta clonotypes (HLA-C-restricted and CMV-specific). Identification of carriers of CMV plus the relevant HLA was performed using cumulative public TCR beta family frequency.

TCRdb re-analysed the reads in MiXCR, keeping a single row per CDR3 protein. Among about 250,000 distinct CDR3 sequences listed, over 15% were seen once. This clonotype was counted a few times. Its antigen is unidentified. Sequences were obtained from CD8+ T cells from PBMCs. The source of this sequence is a human donor in good health (CMV status not recorded). Some clones in this sample may be carry-over from other donors' samples.

CDR3 sequence: CATRFVGGLSEQYF. The CDR3 nucleotides read TGTGCCACCCGCTTTGTGGGAGGACTCTCCGAGCAGTACTTC. V usage is TRBV6-6 and J usage is TRBJ2-7, with D perhaps TRBD2 (6 bases). Per the germline V gene, CDR1 is MNHNY and CDR2 is SVGAGI (reference sequence). V lost 10 bases and J 6 bases, leaving 22 bases between the germline ends. This CDR3 comprises 14 residues.